This is a list of T cell receptor beta chains from one sample in a study of blood T cell repertoires in COVID-19. Libraries were prepared by immunoSEQ multiplex PCR; TCRdb keeps only in-frame clonotypes and omits some of them. The sample yields around 250,000 clones, around nine tenths seen once. The sequencing sample was made of PBMCs or T cells enriched from blood (not recorded which). The receptor source for this set is a woman aged 45 to 65 who had recovered from COVID-19. CDR3s include the opening cysteine and the closing phenylalanine or tryptophan. The D gene is left open where the match is weak. The size entry is marked missing in some rows and otherwise reads once, few, many or a size class.

cdr3_nt: TGTGCCAGCAGCCCCCTTAGTGAGATTGGCGAGCAGTACTTC
cdr3_aa: CASSPLSEIGEQYF
j_call: TRBJ2-7
d_call: .
clone_size: .
v_call: TRBV9

cdr3_nt: TGTGCTAGTGTCCGTGGACAGAGCTCCTACAATGAGCAGTTCTTC
cdr3_aa: CASVRGQSSYNEQFF
j_call: TRBJ2-1
d_call: .
clone_size: .
v_call: TRBV12-5

cdr3_nt: TGCGCCAGCAGCCAAGAACGGAGCGGGAGGGGCTACAATGAGCAGTTCTTC
cdr3_aa: CASSQERSGRGYNEQFF
j_call: TRBJ2-1
d_call: TRBD2
clone_size: .
v_call: TRBV4-1

cdr3_nt: TGTGCCAGCAGTGTTCCCCAGGGGCTTACTGGGGCCAACGTCCTGACTTTC
cdr3_aa: CASSVPQGLTGANVLTF
j_call: TRBJ2-6
d_call: .
clone_size: .
v_call: TRBV25-1

cdr3_nt: TGCGCCAGCAGCTTGGGTGACAGGGCCTCGGAACCCCAGCATTTT
cdr3_aa: CASSLGDRASEPQHF
j_call: TRBJ1-5
d_call: TRBD1
clone_size: .
v_call: TRBV5-1

cdr3_nt: TGTGCCAGCTCACCGGGGGACAGGGGCGGTGGAAACACCATATATTTT
cdr3_aa: CASSPGDRGGGNTIYF
j_call: TRBJ1-3
d_call: TRBD1
clone_size: few
v_call: TRBV18

cdr3_nt: TGTGCCAGCAGCTTCCCGGACAGGGGGCGGTTGAGCTACACCTTC
cdr3_aa: CASSFPDRGRLSYTF
j_call: TRBJ1-2
d_call: TRBD1
clone_size: once
v_call: TRBV5-6

cdr3_nt: TGCGCCAGCAGCTTTTCAGGGTACCAAGAGACCCAGTACTTC
cdr3_aa: CASSFSGYQETQYF
j_call: TRBJ2-5
d_call: .
clone_size: few
v_call: TRBV5-1

cdr3_nt: TGTGCCATCAAGGGAGCAGGGGGGACGTATAATGGCTACACCTTC
cdr3_aa: CAIKGAGGTYNGYTF
j_call: TRBJ1-2
d_call: TRBD1
clone_size: .
v_call: TRBV10-3

cdr3_nt: TGTGCCAGCAGTTACCCGCCCGGGTGGGAGACTTCCAATGAGCAGTTCTTC
cdr3_aa: CASSYPPGWETSNEQFF
j_call: TRBJ2-1
d_call: .
clone_size: .
v_call: TRBV6-2/TRBV6-3

cdr3_nt: TGTGCCAGCGAGGTTAGCGGGAGCCGTAGCGGGGAGCTGTTTTTT
cdr3_aa: CASEVSGSRSGELFF
j_call: TRBJ2-2
d_call: TRBD2
clone_size: .
v_call: TRBV28

cdr3_nt: TGTGCCAGCAGCCAAGTTCCACCCGGGGGGAACACCGGGGAGCTGTTTTTT
cdr3_aa: CASSQVPPGGNTGELFF
j_call: TRBJ2-2
d_call: .
clone_size: .
v_call: TRBV4-2

cdr3_nt: TGTGCCAGCTCACCTGAGCCGGTCGCTAACTATGGCTACACCTTC
cdr3_aa: CASSPEPVANYGYTF
j_call: TRBJ1-2
d_call: .
clone_size: few
v_call: TRBV18

cdr3_nt: TGTGCCAGCAGTTCCACCACGGTGGTTGACAATGAGCAGTTCTTC
cdr3_aa: CASSSTTVVDNEQFF
j_call: TRBJ2-1
d_call: .
clone_size: .
v_call: TRBV27